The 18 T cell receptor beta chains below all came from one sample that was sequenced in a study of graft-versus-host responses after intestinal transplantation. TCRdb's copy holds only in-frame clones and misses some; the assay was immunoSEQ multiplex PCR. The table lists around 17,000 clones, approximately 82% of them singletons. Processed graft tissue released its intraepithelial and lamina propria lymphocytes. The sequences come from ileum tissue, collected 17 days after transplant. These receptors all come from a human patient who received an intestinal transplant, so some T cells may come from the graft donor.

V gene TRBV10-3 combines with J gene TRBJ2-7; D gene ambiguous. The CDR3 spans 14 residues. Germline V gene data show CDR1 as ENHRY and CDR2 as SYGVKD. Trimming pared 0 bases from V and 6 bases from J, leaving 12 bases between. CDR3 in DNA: TGTGCCATCAGTGAGTCGGTCTTGGCTGCCGAGCAGTACTTC. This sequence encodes CAISESVLAAEQYF.

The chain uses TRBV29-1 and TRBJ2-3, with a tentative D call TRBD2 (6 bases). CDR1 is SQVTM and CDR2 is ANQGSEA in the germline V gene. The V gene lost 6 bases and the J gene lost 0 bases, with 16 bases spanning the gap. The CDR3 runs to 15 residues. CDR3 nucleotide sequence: TGCAGCGTCACACCACGGGGGATAAGCACAGATACGCAGTATTTT. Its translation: CSVTPRGISTDTQYF.

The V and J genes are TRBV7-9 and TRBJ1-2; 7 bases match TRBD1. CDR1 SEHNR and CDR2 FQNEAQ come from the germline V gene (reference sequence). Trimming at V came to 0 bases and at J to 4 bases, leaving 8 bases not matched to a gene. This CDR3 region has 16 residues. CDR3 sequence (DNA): TGTGCCAGCAGCTTAGCAGGGACAGCTGAACCCTATGGCTACACCTTC. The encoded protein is CASSLAGTAEPYGYTF.

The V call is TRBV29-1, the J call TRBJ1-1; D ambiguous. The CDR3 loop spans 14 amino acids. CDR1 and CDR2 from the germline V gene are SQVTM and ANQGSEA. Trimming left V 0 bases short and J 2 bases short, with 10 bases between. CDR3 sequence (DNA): TGCAGCGTTGAAGATCCTGTGGGAAACACTGAAGCTTTCTTT. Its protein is CSVEDPVGNTEAFF.

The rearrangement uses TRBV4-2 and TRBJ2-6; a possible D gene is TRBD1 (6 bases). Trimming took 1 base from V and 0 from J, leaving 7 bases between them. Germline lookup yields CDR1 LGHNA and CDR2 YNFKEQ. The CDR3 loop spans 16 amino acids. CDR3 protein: CASSQAQGSGANVLTF. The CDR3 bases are TGTGCCAGCAGCCAAGCACAGGGCTCTGGGGCCAACGTCCTGACTTTC.

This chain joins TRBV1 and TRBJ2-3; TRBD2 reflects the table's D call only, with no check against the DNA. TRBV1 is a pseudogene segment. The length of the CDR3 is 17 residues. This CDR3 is CTSSQIETSGRMDTQYF. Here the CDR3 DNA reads TGCACCAGCAGCCAGATCGAGACTAGCGGGAGGATGGATACGCAGTATTTT.

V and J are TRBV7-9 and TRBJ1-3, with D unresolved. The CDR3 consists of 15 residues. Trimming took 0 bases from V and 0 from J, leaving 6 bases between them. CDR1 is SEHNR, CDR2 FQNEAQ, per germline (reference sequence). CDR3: CASSLAFGSGNTIYF. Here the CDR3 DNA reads TGTGCCAGCAGCTTAGCCTTCGGCTCTGGAAACACCATATATTTT.

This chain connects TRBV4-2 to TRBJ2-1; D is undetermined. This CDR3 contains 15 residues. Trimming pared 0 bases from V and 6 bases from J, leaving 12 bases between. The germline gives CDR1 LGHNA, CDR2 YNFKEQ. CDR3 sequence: CASSQEVAAPNEQFF. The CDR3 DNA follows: TGTGCCAGCAGCCAAGAGGTAGCTGCCCCCAATGAGCAGTTCTTC.

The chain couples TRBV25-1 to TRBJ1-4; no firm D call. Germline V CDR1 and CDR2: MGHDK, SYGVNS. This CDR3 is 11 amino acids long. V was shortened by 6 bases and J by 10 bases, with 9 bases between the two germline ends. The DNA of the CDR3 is TGTGCCAGCAGCTCTTACGGAAAACTGTTTTTT. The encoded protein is CASSSYGKLFF. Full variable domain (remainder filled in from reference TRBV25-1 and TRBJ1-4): EADIYQTPRYLVIGTGKKITLECSQTMGHDKMYWYQQDPGMELHLIHYSYGVNSTEKGDLSSESTVSRIRTEHFPLTLESARPSHTSQYLCASSSYGKLFFGSGTQLSVL.

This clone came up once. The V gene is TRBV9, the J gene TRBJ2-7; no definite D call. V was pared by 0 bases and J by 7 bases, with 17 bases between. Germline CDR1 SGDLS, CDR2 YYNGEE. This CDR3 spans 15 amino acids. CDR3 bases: TGTGCCAGCAGCGTAGAGGGCACAACGGCTGGTGAGCAGTACTTC. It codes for CASSVEGTTAGEQYF.

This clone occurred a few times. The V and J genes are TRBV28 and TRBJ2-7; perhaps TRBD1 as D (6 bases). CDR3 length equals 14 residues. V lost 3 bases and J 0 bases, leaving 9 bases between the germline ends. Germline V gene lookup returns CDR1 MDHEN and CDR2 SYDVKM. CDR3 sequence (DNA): TGTGCCAGCAGTTTGGACAGCCACTCCTACGAGCAGTACTTC. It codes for CASSLDSHSYEQYF. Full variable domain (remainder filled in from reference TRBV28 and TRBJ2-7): DVKVTQSSRYLVKRTGEKVFLECVQDMDHENMFWYRQDPGLGLRLIYFSYDVKMKEKGDIPEGYSVSREKKERFSLILESASTNQTSMYLCASSLDSHSYEQYFGPGTRLTVT.

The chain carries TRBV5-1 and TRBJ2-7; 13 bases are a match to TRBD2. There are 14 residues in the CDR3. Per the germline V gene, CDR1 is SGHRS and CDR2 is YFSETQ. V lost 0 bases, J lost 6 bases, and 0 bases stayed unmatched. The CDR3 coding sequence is TGCGCCAGCAGCTTGGGACTAGCGGGAGGCGAGCAGTACTTC. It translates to CASSLGLAGGEQYF.

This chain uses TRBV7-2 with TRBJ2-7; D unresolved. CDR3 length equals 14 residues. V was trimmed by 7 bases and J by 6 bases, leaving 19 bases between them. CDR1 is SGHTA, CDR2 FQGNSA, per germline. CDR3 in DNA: TGTGCCAGCACTCTAGGAATATGGGCTGGCGAGCAGTACTTC. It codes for CASTLGIWAGEQYF.

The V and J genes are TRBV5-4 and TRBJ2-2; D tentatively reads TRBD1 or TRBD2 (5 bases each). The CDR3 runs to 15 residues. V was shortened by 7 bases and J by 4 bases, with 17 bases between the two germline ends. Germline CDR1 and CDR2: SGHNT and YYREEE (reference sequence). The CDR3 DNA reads TGTGCCAGCCAATCCACCGGGACGGCCACCGGGGAGCTGTTTTTT. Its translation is CASQSTGTATGELFF.

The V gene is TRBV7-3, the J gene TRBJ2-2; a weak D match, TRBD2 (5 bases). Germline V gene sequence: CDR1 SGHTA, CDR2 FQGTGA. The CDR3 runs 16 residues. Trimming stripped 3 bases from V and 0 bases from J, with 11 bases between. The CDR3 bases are TGTGCCAGCAGCTTGACGAGGACTTCGAACACCGGGGAGCTGTTTTTT. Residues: CASSLTRTSNTGELFF.

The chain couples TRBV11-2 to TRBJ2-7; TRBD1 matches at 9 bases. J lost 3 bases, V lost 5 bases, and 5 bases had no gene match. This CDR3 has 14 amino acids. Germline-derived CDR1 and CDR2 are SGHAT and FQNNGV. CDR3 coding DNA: TGTGCCAGCAGCCGAACAGGGGGCTTCTACGAGCAGTACTTC. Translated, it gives CASSRTGGFYEQYF.

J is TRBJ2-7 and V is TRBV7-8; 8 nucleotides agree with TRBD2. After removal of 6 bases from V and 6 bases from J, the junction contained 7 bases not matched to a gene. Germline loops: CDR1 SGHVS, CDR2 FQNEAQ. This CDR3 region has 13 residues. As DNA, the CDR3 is TGTGCCAGCAGATACCGGGAGGGTAGCGAGCAGTACTTC. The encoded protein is CASRYREGSEQYF.

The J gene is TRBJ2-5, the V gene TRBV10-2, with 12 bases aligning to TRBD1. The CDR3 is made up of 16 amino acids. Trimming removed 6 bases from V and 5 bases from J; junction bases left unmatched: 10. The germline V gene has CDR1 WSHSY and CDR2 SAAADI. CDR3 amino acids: CASRRNWDRGPETQYF. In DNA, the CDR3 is TGCGCCAGCAGGAGAAACTGGGACAGGGGGCCTGAGACCCAGTACTTC.